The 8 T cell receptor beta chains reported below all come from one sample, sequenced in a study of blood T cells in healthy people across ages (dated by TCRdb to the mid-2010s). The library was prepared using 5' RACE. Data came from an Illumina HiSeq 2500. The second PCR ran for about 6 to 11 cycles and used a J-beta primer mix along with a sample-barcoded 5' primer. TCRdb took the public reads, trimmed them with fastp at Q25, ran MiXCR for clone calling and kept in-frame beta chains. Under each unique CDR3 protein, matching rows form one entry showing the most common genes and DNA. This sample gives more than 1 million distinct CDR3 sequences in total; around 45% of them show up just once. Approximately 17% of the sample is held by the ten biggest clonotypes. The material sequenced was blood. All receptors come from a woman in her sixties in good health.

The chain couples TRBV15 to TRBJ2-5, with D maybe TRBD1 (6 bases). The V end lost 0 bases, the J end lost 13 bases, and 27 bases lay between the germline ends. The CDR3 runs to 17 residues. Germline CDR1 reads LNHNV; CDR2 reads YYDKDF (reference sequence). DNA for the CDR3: TGTGCCACCAGCAGAGATCGGGCAGGGGCCAACTATGGGGAGAGGTACTTC. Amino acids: CATSRDRAGANYGERYF.

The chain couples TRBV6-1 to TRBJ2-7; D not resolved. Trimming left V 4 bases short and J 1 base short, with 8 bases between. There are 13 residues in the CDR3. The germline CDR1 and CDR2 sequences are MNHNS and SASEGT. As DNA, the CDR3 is TGTGCCAGCAGTGTGGCAGAGTCCTACGAGCAGTACTTC. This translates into CASSVAESYEQYF.

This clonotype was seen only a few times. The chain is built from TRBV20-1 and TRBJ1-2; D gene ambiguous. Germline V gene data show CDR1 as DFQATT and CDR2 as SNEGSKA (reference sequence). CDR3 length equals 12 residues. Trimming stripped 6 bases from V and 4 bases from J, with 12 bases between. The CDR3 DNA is TGCAGTGCCGGCCGGGCGAGCTATGGCTACACCTTC. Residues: CSAGRASYGYTF.

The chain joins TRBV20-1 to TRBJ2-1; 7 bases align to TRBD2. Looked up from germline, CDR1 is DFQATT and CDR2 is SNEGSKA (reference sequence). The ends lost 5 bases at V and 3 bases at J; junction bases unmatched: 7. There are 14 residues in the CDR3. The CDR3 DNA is TGCAGTGCTTTGATCGGGAGGTTCTACAATGAGCAGTTCTTC. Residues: CSALIGRFYNEQFF.

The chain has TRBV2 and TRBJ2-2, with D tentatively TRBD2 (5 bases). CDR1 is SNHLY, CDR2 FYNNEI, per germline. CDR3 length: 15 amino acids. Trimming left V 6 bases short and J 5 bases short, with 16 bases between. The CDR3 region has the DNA TGTGCCAGCAGAAAGCACTCGGAGGAGACCGGGGAGCTGTTTTTT. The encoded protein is CASRKHSEETGELFF.

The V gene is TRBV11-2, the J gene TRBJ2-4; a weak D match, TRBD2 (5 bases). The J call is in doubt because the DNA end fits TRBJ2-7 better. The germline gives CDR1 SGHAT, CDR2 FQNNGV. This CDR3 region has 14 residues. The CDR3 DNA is TGTGCCAGCAGCTTAGATGACGACTACTACGAGCAGTACTTC. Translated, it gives CASSLDDDYYEQYF.

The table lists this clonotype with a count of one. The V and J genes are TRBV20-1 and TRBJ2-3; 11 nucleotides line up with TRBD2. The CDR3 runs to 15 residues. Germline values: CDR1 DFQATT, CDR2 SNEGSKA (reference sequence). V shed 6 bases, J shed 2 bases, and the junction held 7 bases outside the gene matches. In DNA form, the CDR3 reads TGCAGTGCGCAGGATAGCGGGAGGGCCACAGATACGCAGTATTTT. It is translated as CSAQDSGRATDTQYF.

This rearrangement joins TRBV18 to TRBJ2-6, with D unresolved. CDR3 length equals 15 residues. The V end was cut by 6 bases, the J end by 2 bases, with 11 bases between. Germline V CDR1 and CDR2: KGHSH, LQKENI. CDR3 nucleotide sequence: TGTGCCAGCTCCCACGATTCGGCTGGGGCCAACGTCCTGACTTTC. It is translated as CASSHDSAGANVLTF.